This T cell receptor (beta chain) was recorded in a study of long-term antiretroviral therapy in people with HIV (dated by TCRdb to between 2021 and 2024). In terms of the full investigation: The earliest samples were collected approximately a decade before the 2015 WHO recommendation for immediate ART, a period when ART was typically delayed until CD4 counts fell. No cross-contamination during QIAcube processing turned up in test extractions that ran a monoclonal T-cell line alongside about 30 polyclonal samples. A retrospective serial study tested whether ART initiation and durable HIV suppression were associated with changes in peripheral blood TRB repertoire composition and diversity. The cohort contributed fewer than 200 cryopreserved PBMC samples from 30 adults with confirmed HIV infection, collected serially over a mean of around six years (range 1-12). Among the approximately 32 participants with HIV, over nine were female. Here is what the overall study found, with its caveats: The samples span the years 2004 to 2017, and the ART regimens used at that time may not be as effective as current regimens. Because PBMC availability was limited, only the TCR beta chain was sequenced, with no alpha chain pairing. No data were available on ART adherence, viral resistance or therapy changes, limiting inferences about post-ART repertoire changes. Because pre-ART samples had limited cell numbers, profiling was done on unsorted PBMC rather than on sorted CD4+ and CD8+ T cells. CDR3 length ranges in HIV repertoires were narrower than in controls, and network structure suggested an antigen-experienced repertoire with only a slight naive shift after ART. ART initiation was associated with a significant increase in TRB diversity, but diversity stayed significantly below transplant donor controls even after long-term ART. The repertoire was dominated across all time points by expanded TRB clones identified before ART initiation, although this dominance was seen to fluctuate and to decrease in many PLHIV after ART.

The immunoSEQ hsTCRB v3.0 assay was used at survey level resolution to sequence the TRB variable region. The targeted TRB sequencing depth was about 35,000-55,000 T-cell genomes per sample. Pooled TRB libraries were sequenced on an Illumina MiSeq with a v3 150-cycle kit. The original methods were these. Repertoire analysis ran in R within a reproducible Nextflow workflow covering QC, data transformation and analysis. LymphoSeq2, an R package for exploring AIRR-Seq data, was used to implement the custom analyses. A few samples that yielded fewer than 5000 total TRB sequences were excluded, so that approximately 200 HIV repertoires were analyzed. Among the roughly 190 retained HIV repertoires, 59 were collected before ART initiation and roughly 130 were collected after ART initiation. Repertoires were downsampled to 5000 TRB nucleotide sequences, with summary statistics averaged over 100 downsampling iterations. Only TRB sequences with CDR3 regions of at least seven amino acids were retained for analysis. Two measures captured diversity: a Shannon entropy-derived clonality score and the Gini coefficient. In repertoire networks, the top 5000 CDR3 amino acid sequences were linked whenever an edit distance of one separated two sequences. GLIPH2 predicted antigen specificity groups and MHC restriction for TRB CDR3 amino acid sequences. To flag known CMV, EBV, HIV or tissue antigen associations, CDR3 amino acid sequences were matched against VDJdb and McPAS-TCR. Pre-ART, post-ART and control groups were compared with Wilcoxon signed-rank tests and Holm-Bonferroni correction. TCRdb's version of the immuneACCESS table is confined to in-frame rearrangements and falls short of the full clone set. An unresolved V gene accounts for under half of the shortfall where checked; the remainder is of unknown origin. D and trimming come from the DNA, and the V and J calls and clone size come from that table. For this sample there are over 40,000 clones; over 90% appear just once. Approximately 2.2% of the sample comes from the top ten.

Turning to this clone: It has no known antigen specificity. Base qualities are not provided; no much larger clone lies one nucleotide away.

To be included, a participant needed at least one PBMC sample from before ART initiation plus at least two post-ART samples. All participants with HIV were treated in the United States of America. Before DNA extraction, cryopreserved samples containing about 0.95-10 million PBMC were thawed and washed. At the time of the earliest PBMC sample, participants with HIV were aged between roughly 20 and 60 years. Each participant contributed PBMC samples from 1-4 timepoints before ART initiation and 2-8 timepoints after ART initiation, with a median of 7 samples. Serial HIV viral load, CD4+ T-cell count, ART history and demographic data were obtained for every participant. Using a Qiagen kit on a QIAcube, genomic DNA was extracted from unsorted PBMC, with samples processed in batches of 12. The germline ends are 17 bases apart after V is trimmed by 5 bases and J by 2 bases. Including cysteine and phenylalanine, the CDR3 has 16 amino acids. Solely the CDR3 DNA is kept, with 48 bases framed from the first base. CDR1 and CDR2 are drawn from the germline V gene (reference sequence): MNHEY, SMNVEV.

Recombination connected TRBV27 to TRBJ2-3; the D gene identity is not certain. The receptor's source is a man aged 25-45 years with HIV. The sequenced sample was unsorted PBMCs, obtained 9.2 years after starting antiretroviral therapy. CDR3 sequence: CASSGWALENTDTQYF. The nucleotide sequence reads TGTGCCAGCAGTGGTTGGGCGCTAGAGAACACAGATACGCAGTATTTT.